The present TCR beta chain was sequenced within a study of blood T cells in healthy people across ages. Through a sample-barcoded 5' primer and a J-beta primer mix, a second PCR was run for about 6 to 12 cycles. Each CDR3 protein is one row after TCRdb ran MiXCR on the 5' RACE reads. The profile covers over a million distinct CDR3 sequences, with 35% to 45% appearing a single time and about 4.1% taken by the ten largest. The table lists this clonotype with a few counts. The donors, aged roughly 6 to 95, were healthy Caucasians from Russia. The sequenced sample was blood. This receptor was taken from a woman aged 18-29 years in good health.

The CDR3 region has the DNA TGCGCCAGCAGCTCCGGACTTATTAGCACAGATACGCAGTATTTT. The encoded protein is CASSSGLISTDTQYF. This chain uses TRBV5-1 with TRBJ2-3; weak D call: TRBD2 (5 bases). V shed 3 bases and J shed 0 bases, with 11 bases lying between them. CDR3 length equals 15 residues. Germline lookup yields CDR1 SGHRS and CDR2 YFSETQ.